This T cell receptor (beta chain) was profiled in a study of control samples from healthy donors and cancer patients. Some clones are missing from TCRdb's copy, which holds only in-frame ones; the method was immunoSEQ multiplex PCR. Altogether tens of thousands of clones are present, around 94% being singletons, with the ten largest covering 20% to 30%. The CDR3 totals 16 residues. V was clipped by 4 bases and J by 3 bases, with 16 bases between them. Germline loops: CDR1 SGHDT, CDR2 YYEEEE. The clonotype originates from a man aged 55-75 years in good health. Material: blood. The gene calls are TRBV5-6 and TRBJ2-2; D gene ambiguous. CDR3 residues: CASSPEVAEDTGELFF. CDR3 bases: TGTGCCAGCAGCCCCGAGGTGGCGGAAGACACCGGGGAGCTGTTTTTT.